This T cell receptor beta chain was identified in a study of cytomegalovirus exposure and HLA in healthy donors. The overall study: Within the Caucasian-associated ancestry cluster were around 80% of the approximately 370 genotyped donors. Whole-study findings and limits: Confirmation in vitro established that a few CMV-associated chains were specific for CMV antigens. Productive rates of about 87% or about 30% were seen for most TCR beta V segments in an earlier analysis.

The primer mix had 60 Vbeta and 13 Jbeta primers. Some clones are missing from TCRdb's copy, which holds only in-frame ones; the method was immunoSEQ multiplex PCR. The table has roughly 86,000 clones, about 66% seen once. CDR3 length equals 15 residues. Germline CDR1 is MNHEY and CDR2 is SMNVEV (reference sequence). Trimming cost V 8 bases and J 0 bases, with 11 bases left between them. Of note for this clone: Its antigen is undetermined. The sample carries other DNA sequences with the same CDR3.

What was sequenced was PBMCs. The clonotype was recovered from a woman between 45 and 65 years old in good health and CMV-seropositive. The genes are TRBV27 and TRBJ1-6; unclear D gene. Here the CDR3 reads CASADENSYNSPLHF. The CDR3 nucleotides are TGTGCCAGCGCGGATGAGAACTCCTATAATTCACCCCTCCACTTT.